These T cell receptor beta chains were read from a single sample in a study of cytomegalovirus exposure and HLA in healthy donors. TCRdb's copy holds only in-frame clones and misses some; the assay was immunoSEQ multiplex PCR. The repertoire consists of over 100,000 clones, with roughly 80% occurring once and the leading ten covering 22%. Sequenced sample: PBMCs. The receptors originated from a man aged 25 to 45 in good health and CMV-seropositive. CDR3s include the opening cysteine and the closing phenylalanine or tryptophan. The order of the fields is clone size, V gene, CDR3 protein. Only some rows state a clone size, as once, few, many or a class for expanded clones.

clone_size: few; v_call: TRBV2; cdr3_aa: CASTRAGGPYNEQFF
clone_size: .; v_call: TRBV7-9; cdr3_aa: CASSFGQGGWGDEKLFF
clone_size: once; v_call: TRBV7-9; cdr3_aa: CASSLGTGGDTEAFF
clone_size: .; v_call: TRBV5-1; cdr3_aa: CASSLGPTSGIDTQYF
clone_size: .; v_call: TRBV7-9; cdr3_aa: CSSIGGATEAFF
clone_size: .; v_call: TRBV5-1; cdr3_aa: CASSPGLAGGPPNEQFF
clone_size: .; v_call: TRBV25-1; cdr3_aa: CASRGTGSSYNSPLHF
clone_size: .; v_call: TRBV11-3; cdr3_aa: CASSPRTGDYYGYTF
clone_size: few; v_call: TRBV28; cdr3_aa: CASKLAGQGTGELFF
clone_size: .; v_call: TRBV28; cdr3_aa: CASSLWEGNYGYTF
clone_size: .; v_call: TRBV5-1; cdr3_aa: CASSLSGIDQPQHF
clone_size: few; v_call: TRBV9; cdr3_aa: CASSVVGGPAEQAFF
clone_size: .; v_call: TRBV5-1; cdr3_aa: CASSLDRGSTDTQYF
clone_size: .; v_call: TRBV5-1; cdr3_aa: CASSSGGAWGTQYF
clone_size: .; v_call: TRBV7-2; cdr3_aa: CASSLYRGQTEAFF
clone_size: .; v_call: TRBV4-1; cdr3_aa: CASSQGLAGGGRSYNEQFF
clone_size: .; v_call: TRBV7-6; cdr3_aa: CASSTDRDTEAFF
clone_size: few; v_call: TRBV18; cdr3_aa: CASSSRNTGELFF
clone_size: .; v_call: TRBV5-1; cdr3_aa: CASSPDRLSGNTIYF
clone_size: .; v_call: TRBV28; cdr3_aa: CASSLGGGTDTQYF
clone_size: .; v_call: TRBV7-9; cdr3_aa: CASSLGVGQGAKGYTF
clone_size: .; v_call: TRBV7-9; cdr3_aa: CASSPYRVEYGYTF
clone_size: few; v_call: TRBV6-6; cdr3_aa: CASRETSYEQFF
clone_size: .; v_call: TRBV5-1; cdr3_aa: CASRGADLGYGYTF
clone_size: once; v_call: TRBV7-8; cdr3_aa: CASSLARQKLNTEAFF
clone_size: .; v_call: TRBV2; cdr3_aa: CASSGGGWDNEQFF
clone_size: .; v_call: TRBV10-2; cdr3_aa: CASSDREWEANSPLHF
clone_size: .; v_call: TRBV5-1; cdr3_aa: CASSLRQGAFGELFF
clone_size: .; v_call: TRBV6-1; cdr3_aa: CASQGSYNEQFF
clone_size: .; v_call: TRBV9; cdr3_aa: CASSAEYGLDEQYF
clone_size: .; v_call: TRBV27; cdr3_aa: CASSPRGQETQYF
clone_size: once; v_call: TRBV9; cdr3_aa: CASSGEEAGGRKAFF
clone_size: once; v_call: TRBV6-6; cdr3_aa: CASSSQGWTDTQYF
clone_size: few; v_call: TRBV2; cdr3_aa: CASSRTSGFYNEQFF
clone_size: .; v_call: TRBV7-8; cdr3_aa: CASHRRGALNTEAFF
clone_size: .; v_call: TRBV29-1; cdr3_aa: CSFCYTDTQYF
clone_size: .; v_call: TRBV9; cdr3_aa: CASSTDTFYGYTF
clone_size: once; v_call: TRBV5-8; cdr3_aa: CASSSPPAAYNEQFF
clone_size: .; v_call: TRBV18; cdr3_aa: CASSRTSGAARDTIYF
clone_size: .; v_call: TRBV6-6; cdr3_aa: CASSYTDTNQPQHF
clone_size: .; v_call: TRBV27; cdr3_aa: CASSFGRSSNSPLHF
clone_size: .; v_call: TRBV7-2; cdr3_aa: CASSLNGGTQYF